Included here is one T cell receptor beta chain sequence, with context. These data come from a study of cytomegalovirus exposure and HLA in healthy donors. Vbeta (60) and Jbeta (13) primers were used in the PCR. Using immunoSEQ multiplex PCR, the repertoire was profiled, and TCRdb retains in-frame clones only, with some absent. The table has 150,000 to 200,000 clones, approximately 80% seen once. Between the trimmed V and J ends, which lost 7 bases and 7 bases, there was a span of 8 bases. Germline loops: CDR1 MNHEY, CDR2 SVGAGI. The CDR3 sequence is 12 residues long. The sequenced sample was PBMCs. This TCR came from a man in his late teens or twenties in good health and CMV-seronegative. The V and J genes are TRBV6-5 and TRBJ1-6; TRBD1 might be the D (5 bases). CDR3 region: CASKSGNSPLHF. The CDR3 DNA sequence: TGTGCCAGCAAGTCAGGGAATTCACCCCTCCACTTT.